The T cell receptor (beta chain) described here comes from a study of blood T cell repertoires in COVID-19. Study as a whole: Nucleic acid was either cDNA or gDNA, and it came from T cells, B-cell-depleted T cells, or PBMCs.

Per the original data handling: Quantification of nucleated cells was approximated via reference gene primer amplification. Assay used: immunoSEQ multiplex PCR; TCRdb lists only in-frame clones, some missing. V, J and clone size were drawn from that table, and D and trimming were deduced from the DNA. This table holds around 200,000 clones, 80% to 90% found once. CDR3 size: 14 residues. Trimming left V 6 bases short and J 3 bases short, with 12 bases between. CDR1 SGHRS and CDR2 YFSETQ come from the germline V gene. This sequence joins TRBV5-1 and TRBJ1-4; weak D call: TRBD1 (5 bases). Sequencing was carried out using peripheral blood. The TCR originated in a man aged 25-40 years with active or convalescent COVID-19. The CDR3 DNA sequence: TGCGCCAGCACTGCCGACAGCTCTAATGAAAAACTGTTTTTT. Its protein is CASTADSSNEKLFF.